The present T cell receptor beta chain was sequenced within a study of cytomegalovirus exposure and HLA in healthy donors. CDR3 size: 12 residues. The germline gives CDR1 SEHNR, CDR2 FQNEAQ (reference sequence). The V and J ends lost 3 bases and 11 bases respectively, with 12 bases between them. Method: immunoSEQ multiplex PCR; TCRdb's copy keeps in-frame clones and lacks some. The sample holds 300,000 or so clones; approximately 85% are singletons and the top ten take about 0.96%. About this clone: Antigen unknown.

Study findings and constraints: With high specificity and sensitivity, the classifier reportedly diagnosed cytomegalovirus status.

Sequencing was carried out using PBMCs. This chain links TRBV7-9 with TRBJ2-3; TRBD1 is a possible D gene (6 bases). The source of this sequence is a man aged 25 to 40 in good health and CMV-seronegative. The CDR3 region has the DNA TGTGCCAGCAGCTTTTTACAGGGAATGCAGTATTTT. Protein product: CASSFLQGMQYF.